These 15 T cell receptor beta chains share one sample of origin, sequenced in a study of cytomegalovirus exposure and HLA in healthy donors. PCR was performed using 60 Vbeta and 13 Jbeta primers. The repertoire was sequenced with immunoSEQ multiplex PCR; TCRdb's copy has only in-frame clones and lacks some. The data contain roughly 86,000 clones, 60% to 85% of them singletons. Sequencing was performed on PBMCs. The receptors shown here come from a man aged 45-65 years in good health and CMV-seropositive.

The chain carries TRBV4-3 and TRBJ2-5, with 8 nucleotides matching TRBD2. Per the germline V gene, CDR1 is LGHNA and CDR2 is YSLEER. The CDR3 spans 15 residues. V gave up 3 bases and J gave up 3 bases; unmatched junction bases: 6. CDR3 region: CASSHAARGEETQYF. Written as DNA, the CDR3 is TGCGCCAGCAGCCACGCCGCGCGGGGGGAAGAGACCCAGTACTTC.

The rearrangement links TRBV7-6 to TRBJ1-4; D gene ambiguous. Between the trimmed V and J ends, which lost 3 bases and 5 bases, there was a span of 10 bases. CDR1 is SGHVS and CDR2 is FNYEAQ in the germline V gene. The length of the CDR3 is 14 residues. The CDR3 DNA reads TGTGCCAGCAGCTTTCTCGGAGGAAATGAAAAACTGTTTTTT. This gives the protein CASSFLGGNEKLFF. Complete variable domain (other parts from reference TRBV7-6 and TRBJ1-4): GAGVSQSPRYKVTKRGQDVALRCDPISGHVSLYWYRQALGQGPEFLTYFNYEAQQDKSGLPNDRFSAERPEGSISTLTIQRTEQRDSAMYRCASSFLGGNEKLFFGSGTQLSVL.

The chain recombines TRBV25-1 with TRBJ1-4, with no clear D. The V end was cut by 1 base, the J end by 4 bases, with 19 bases between. Germline V gene sequence: CDR1 MGHDK, CDR2 SYGVNS. This CDR3 contains 18 residues. In DNA form, the CDR3 reads TGTGCCAGCAGTGAATCTTTTGCTAATCGACTGATTAATGAAAAACTGTTTTTT. Translated: CASSESFANRLINEKLFF.

The rearrangement links TRBV6-5 to TRBJ2-7; 7 bases align to TRBD2. Germline V gives CDR1 MNHEY, CDR2 SVGAGI. With V trimmed by 4 bases and J by 5 bases, 8 bases remained unmatched. This CDR3 has 14 residues. CDR3 residues: CASSSGRGVDEQYF. The CDR3 region has the DNA TGTGCCAGCAGTTCCGGACGGGGGGTCGACGAGCAGTACTTC.

This clone was counted once. V gene TRBV23-1 combines with J gene TRBJ1-6; TRBD1 agrees at 8 bases. TRBV23-1 is treated as an ORF (open reading frame) with a function not yet certain. V shed 2 bases, J shed 9 bases, and the junction held 9 bases outside the gene matches. The length of the CDR3 is 16 residues. The CDR3 DNA reads as TGCGCCAGCAGTCAAGGTATCGGACAGGGATCTTCACCCCTCCACTTT. Its protein product is CASSQGIGQGSSPLHF.

V and J are TRBV5-6 and TRBJ1-5; no clear D. Germline V gives CDR1 SGHDT, CDR2 YYEEEE. CDR3 size: 14 residues. Trimming removed 1 base from V and 1 base from J, with 6 bases in between. CDR3 sequence: CASSLRGSNQPQHF. DNA of the CDR3: TGTGCCAGCAGCTTGCGCGGGAGCAATCAGCCCCAGCATTTT.

In its sample, this clone was seen once. The V gene is TRBV10-3, the J gene TRBJ1-2, with 10 nucleotides matching TRBD1. Losses at the gene ends were 6 bases for V and 4 bases for J; bases not matched to a gene: 2. The CDR3 totals 13 residues. Germline assignment: CDR1 ENHRY and CDR2 SYGVKD. As DNA, the CDR3 is TGTGCCATCAGCCGGGACAGGGGCTATGGCTACACCTTC. This gives the protein CAISRDRGYGYTF.

The V and J genes are TRBV6-5 and TRBJ2-1, with unresolved D. Between the trimmed V and J ends, which lost 0 bases and 0 bases, there was a span of 9 bases. CDR1 MNHEY and CDR2 SVGAGI come from the germline V gene. The CDR3 is 16 residues long. The CDR3 coding sequence is TGTGCCAGCAGTTACTCGAGCTACCTCTCCTACAATGAGCAGTTCTTC. Translation gives CASSYSSYLSYNEQFF.

The V gene is TRBV4-3, the J gene TRBJ1-6, with D perhaps matching TRBD1 (5 bases). This CDR3 is 14 amino acids long. The germline gives CDR1 LGHNA, CDR2 YSLEER. The V gene lost 1 base and the J gene lost 10 bases, with 11 bases spanning the gap. Here the CDR3 reads CASSQGQIGSPLHF. CDR3 sequence (DNA): TGCGCCAGCAGCCAAGGACAGATCGGCTCACCCCTCCACTTT.

This clone was picked up a small number of times. This chain joins TRBV4-2 and TRBJ2-7, with a tentative D call TRBD1 (6 bases). The germline V gene has CDR1 LGHNA and CDR2 YNFKEQ. The CDR3 extends over 14 amino acids. Between the trimmed V and J ends, which lost 5 bases and 2 bases, there was a span of 13 bases. As DNA, the CDR3 is TGTGCCAGCAGCTCAAGGGACAATCCCTACGAGCAGTACTTC. Protein sequence: CASSSRDNPYEQYF.

This chain uses TRBV6-5 with TRBJ2-7; TRBD1 matches 7 bases. Germline assignment: CDR1 MNHEY and CDR2 SVGAGI. The trim removed 7 bases at V and 2 bases at J, leaving 5 bases unmatched. This CDR3 is 13 amino acids long. CDR3 DNA: TGTGCCAGCACCCAGACAGGGACCTACGAGCAGTACTTC. This codes for CASTQTGTYEQYF.

This rearrangement joins TRBV28 to TRBJ2-3; TRBD2 might be the D (7 bases). The CDR3 is 15 residues long. V was trimmed by 2 bases and J by 3 bases, leaving 12 bases between them. Germline-derived CDR1 and CDR2 are MDHEN and SYDVKM. In nucleotides, the CDR3 is TGTGCCAGCAGTTTAGTCGGGGGGCGGACAGATACGCAGTATTTT. It specifies CASSLVGGRTDTQYF. Variable domain in full (rest from reference TRBV28 and TRBJ2-3): DVKVTQSSRYLVKRTGEKVFLECVQDMDHENMFWYRQDPGLGLRLIYFSYDVKMKEKGDIPEGYSVSREKKERFSLILESASTNQTSMYLCASSLVGGRTDTQYFGPGTRLTVL.

The J gene is TRBJ1-1, the V gene TRBV7-9; D is ambiguous. V was trimmed by 2 bases and J by 2 bases, leaving 9 bases between them. From germline, CDR1 is SEHNR and CDR2 FQNEAQ (reference sequence). This CDR3 has 14 amino acids. CDR3 amino acids: CASSLLQFNTEAFF. Here the CDR3 DNA reads TGTGCCAGCAGCTTATTACAGTTTAACACTGAAGCTTTCTTT.

A few counts support this clone. V and J are TRBV6-5 and TRBJ2-7; TRBD2 matches at 8 bases. Trimming removed 2 bases from V and 3 bases from J; junction bases left unmatched: 6. The CDR3 spans 15 residues. The germline V gene encodes CDR1 MNHEY and CDR2 SVGAGI. CDR3 in DNA: TGTGCCAGCAGTTACGGGGTAGCGGGGTACTACGAGCAGTACTTC. Translated, it gives CASSYGVAGYYEQYF.

The V gene is TRBV4-3, the J gene TRBJ2-5, with a weak D call TRBD1 (6 bases). Trimming shortened V by 1 base and J by 4 bases, and 13 bases separated the two germline ends. CDR3 size: 15 residues. Germline loops: CDR1 LGHNA, CDR2 YSLEER. Written as DNA, the CDR3 is TGCGCCAGCAGCCAAGGCTCGCAGGGGCCAGAGACCCAGTACTTC. Its translation is CASSQGSQGPETQYF.